These T cell receptor beta chains were read from a single sample in a study of PD-L1 blockade in urothelial cancer. The repertoire was sequenced with immunoSEQ multiplex PCR; TCRdb's copy has only in-frame clones and lacks some. The sample consists of more than 95,000 clones, 86% of them appearing once. Sequencing used PBMCs, obtained around atezolizumab (anti-PD-L1) treatment. The receptors here all came from a man aged 50 or older with urothelial cancer. The CDR3 runs from the conserved cysteine through the conserved F or W. D genes are given only for firm matches. Expanded clones are given a class, and other clones once, few, many or no size at all.

abundance,v_gene,d_gene,j_gene,CDR3aa
NA,TRBV19,NA,TRBJ2-7,CASAGSSYEQYF
NA,TRBV30,TRBD1,TRBJ1-1,CAWSAQGMTEAFF
NA,TRBV9,TRBD2,TRBJ2-1,CASSPSRGGYNEQFF
NA,TRBV7-3,NA,TRBJ2-3,CASSFGPTDTQYF
NA,TRBV5-1,TRBD1,TRBJ1-6,CASSLAGQGYSPLHF
NA,TRBV9,TRBD2,TRBJ2-1,CASSVVSSGGYNEQFF
NA,TRBV4-1,TRBD2,TRBJ2-5,CASSRGLAGEKIETQYF
NA,TRBV7-9,NA,TRBJ2-7,CASSLAGSSYEQYF
NA,TRBV19,TRBD2,TRBJ2-5,CASRTSGSETQYF
NA,TRBV18,NA,TRBJ2-5,CASSPRQAEETQYF
NA,TRBV7-9,TRBD1,TRBJ2-7,CASSSGVPGQGIWTHEQYF
NA,TRBV7-2,NA,TRBJ1-4,CASSLHRQLGKLFF
NA,TRBV11-2,TRBD1,TRBJ2-5,CASSLQGLETQYF
NA,TRBV5-1,TRBD2,TRBJ2-1,CASSHPTSGRGNEQFF
NA,TRBV15,NA,TRBJ2-7,CATSRGGPDSYEQYF
NA,TRBV27,NA,TRBJ1-6,CASSLFRGSYNSPLHF
NA,TRBV20-1,TRBD1,TRBJ2-7,CSATGTGDLNF
NA,TRBV5-1,TRBD1,TRBJ2-2,CASSWTGTGEGTGELFF
NA,TRBV5-5,TRBD2,TRBJ2-1,CASSWERGEYNEQFF
NA,TRBV7-9,TRBD2,TRBJ2-4,CASSLVGGTAKNIQYF
NA,TRBV14,TRBD2,TRBJ2-7,CASSQAGGPDEQYF
NA,TRBV5-6,NA,TRBJ2-6,CASNQEGSGANVLTF
NA,TRBV5-1,NA,TRBJ1-5,CASSLGQPNQPQHF
NA,TRBV18,TRBD2,TRBJ2-1,CASSRGTSEVNEQFF
NA,TRBV2,NA,TRBJ2-6,CASSLPSGANVLTF
few,TRBV30,TRBD2,TRBJ2-2,CAGGLAGRRYTGELFF
once,TRBV6-1,NA,TRBJ1-4,CASSVGVGGNNEKLFF
NA,TRBV6-6,NA,TRBJ2-7,CASSYTGVMQYF
NA,TRBV18,TRBD2,TRBJ2-7,CASSPYGLAVSYEQYF
NA,TRBV10-3,TRBD2,TRBJ2-1,CAIRTSGSNEQFF
once,TRBV7-9,NA,TRBJ1-1,CASTPAGGAFF
NA,TRBV11-2,TRBD1,TRBJ1-2,CASSAGQGDYGYTF
NA,TRBV10-3,TRBD1,TRBJ1-1,CAISDSDRVQTEAFF
NA,TRBV19,NA,TRBJ2-7,CASRRLGGESYEQYF
NA,TRBV19,TRBD2,TRBJ2-7,CASTKTSGSSYEQYF
NA,TRBV4-1,TRBD2,TRBJ2-1,CASSQRSGSGSYNEQFF
NA,TRBV5-1,TRBD1,TRBJ2-7,CASSFDRVGEQYF
NA,TRBV6-5,NA,TRBJ1-1,CASSFRGLNTEAFF
NA,TRBV2,TRBD1,TRBJ2-3,CASSTPGQGDTQYF
many,TRBV19,TRBD2,TRBJ2-7,CASSTSGSGEQYF
NA,TRBV5-4,TRBD2,TRBJ2-7,CASSLASSGGSVEQYF
NA,TRBV28,TRBD2,TRBJ2-2,CASTMSGRIGELFF
NA,TRBV5-5,NA,TRBJ1-1,CASLGEENTEAFF
NA,TRBV11-3,NA,TRBJ2-3,CASSYGGAGVGTDTQYF
NA,TRBV28,NA,TRBJ2-7,CASSFERVREQYF
NA,TRBV6-5,TRBD2,TRBJ2-1,CASRRGTSGANEQFF
NA,TRBV5-1,TRBD2,TRBJ2-7,CASSLSGSVGEQYF
NA,TRBV9,TRBD2,TRBJ2-7,CASSGETGLAGPPYEQYF
NA,TRBV18,TRBD2,TRBJ2-1,CASSDQSGGYNEQFF
NA,TRBV29-1,TRBD2,TRBJ2-5,CSVERTSGETQYF
NA,TRBV28,NA,TRBJ2-7,CATSRNRAEQYF
NA,TRBV7-2,TRBD1,TRBJ1-4,CASSLGGTGGEKLFF
NA,TRBV27,NA,TRBJ1-1,CASSFWGAEAFF
NA,TRBV6-1,NA,TRBJ1-5,CASSEWGGRPQPQHF
NA,TRBV11-2,TRBD2,TRBJ2-1,CASSLTSGRAYNEQFF
NA,TRBV9,TRBD1,TRBJ2-7,CASSEGQGISYEQYF